These 4 T cell receptor beta chains originate from one sample sequenced in a study of shared clonotypes between healthy human individuals. Profiling relied on immunoSEQ multiplex PCR, and the TCRdb table lists in-frame clones only, not all of them. The sample consists of millions of clones, 85% to 95% of them appearing once. Sequenced material: naive CD4+ T cells sorted from blood. Subset reported: CD45RA+ positively selected. Receptor source: a man aged 18-30 years in good health.

The chain uses TRBV30 and TRBJ2-7, with TRBD2 matching 11 bases. Germline values: CDR1 GTSNPN, CDR2 SVGIG (reference sequence). CDR3 length equals 15 residues. Trimming at V came to 2 bases and at J to 2 bases, leaving 5 bases not matched to a gene. CDR3 amino acids: CAWSPTSGSPYEQYF. CDR3 nucleotides: TGTGCCTGGAGTCCAACTAGCGGGAGCCCCTACGAGCAGTACTTC.

The J gene is TRBJ2-1, the V gene TRBV7-6; tentative D call: TRBD1 (6 bases). Trimming cost V 2 bases and J 9 bases, with 14 bases left between them. CDR3 length: 14 residues. CDR1 is SGHVS and CDR2 is FNYEAQ in the germline V gene. The CDR3 region is CASSLLDSLGEQFF. CDR3 in DNA: TGTGCCAGCAGCTTATTGGACAGTCTTGGTGAGCAGTTCTTC. The full variable domain, its missing parts supplied by reference TRBV7-6 and TRBJ2-1, is GAGVSQSPRYKVTKRGQDVALRCDPISGHVSLYWYRQALGQGPEFLTYFNYEAQQDKSGLPNDRFSAERPEGSISTLTIQRTEQRDSAMYRCASSLLDSLGEQFFGPGTRLTVL.

V is TRBV6-6 and J is TRBJ2-2; perhaps TRBD1 as D (5 bases). The V end lost 4 bases, the J end lost 0 bases, and 9 bases lay between the germline ends. CDR1 and CDR2 from the germline V gene are MNHNY and SVGAGI (reference sequence). This CDR3 spans 15 amino acids. The CDR3 bases are TGTGCCAGCAGTTCATTGACAGCGAACACCGGGGAGCTGTTTTTT. It encodes CASSSLTANTGELFF.

J is TRBJ1-6 and V is TRBV11-2; D is unresolved. The CDR3 runs to 18 residues. Germline V gene lookup returns CDR1 SGHAT and CDR2 FQNNGV. With 4 bases removed from V and 0 bases from J, the gap between germline ends came to 16 bases. The CDR3 reads CASSSPGRPSSYNSPLHF. CDR3 sequence (DNA): TGTGCCAGCAGCTCCCCCGGGCGTCCTAGCTCCTATAATTCACCCCTCCACTTT. The whole variable domain, filled in from reference TRBV11-2 and TRBJ1-6, reads EAGVAQSPRYKIIEKRQSVAFWCNPISGHATLYWYQQILGQGPKLLIQFQNNGVVDDSQLPKDRFSAERLKGVDSTLKIQPAKLEDSAVYLCASSSPGRPSSYNSPLHFGNGTRLTVT.